A selection of T cell receptor beta chains follows, all from one sample in a study of tumor-infiltrating lymphocytes in oesophageal squamous cell carcinoma. In TCRdb, the PCR reads were re-called with MiXCR into one record per CDR3 protein. Here the sample spans almost 20,000 distinct CDR3 sequences, 39% being singletons. Input material: esophageal tumor tissue. The receptors stem from a male donor with esophageal squamous cell carcinoma. CDR3s include the opening cysteine and the closing phenylalanine or tryptophan. A D gene is named only where the DNA matches it firmly. Rows give clone size only sometimes, using once, few, many, or a class for an expanded clone.

cdr3_nt	cdr3_aa	d_call	clone_size	j_call	v_call
TGTGCCAGCAGCCAAAGTGGCAATGAGCAGTTCTTC	CASSQSGNEQFF	.	few	TRBJ2-1	TRBV7-2
TGTGCCAGCAGCGGACAGGGGTTTGAGCCCCAGCATTTT	CASSGQGFEPQHF	TRBD1	few	TRBJ1-5	TRBV12-3/TRBV12-4
TGTGCCAGCAGCTTAGATCGGGGATCGGAGACCCAGTACTTC	CASSLDRGSETQYF	.	.	TRBJ2-5	TRBV7-9
TGTGCCACCTACGGGCAGCGGATCGGCACAGATACGCAGTATTTT	CATYGQRIGTDTQYF	.	many	TRBJ2-3	TRBV24-1
TGCGCCAGCAGCTTAGCAACGGTGACAGATACGCAGTATTTT	CASSLATVTDTQYF	.	many	TRBJ2-3	TRBV5-1
TGTGCCAGCACAAGATGGCCAACGGACAGCCGCAATCAGCCCCAGCATTTT	CASTRWPTDSRNQPQHF	.	many	TRBJ1-5	TRBV28
TGTGCCAGCAGCCAGGCGGGGTCACCCGAGCAGTTCTTC	CASSQAGSPEQFF	.	few	TRBJ2-1	TRBV3-1
TGTGCCAGTCGGGGTGGAGCGGGGTTTGCCTACGAGCAGTACTTC	CASRGGAGFAYEQYF	TRBD2	.	TRBJ2-7	TRBV6-6
TGTGCCAGCAGCTTAGATCTTAGCTCCTACAATGAGCAGTTCTTC	CASSLDLSSYNEQFF	.	.	TRBJ2-1	TRBV7-2
TGTGCCAGCAGCCGCCCTTCCAGTTATCACATTCAGTACTTC	CASSRPSSYHIQYF	.	.	TRBJ2-4	TRBV7-4
TGCGCCAGCAGCTTGAGGTCTCTGCGGACGGCAGGCGGGAACAGCTCCTATAATTCACCCCTCCACTTT	CASSLRSLRTAGGNSSYNSPLHF	.	.	TRBJ1-6	TRBV5-1
TGTGCCAGCAGCTTTCCAGGGGTCTTGAACACTGAAGCTTTCTTT	CASSFPGVLNTEAFF	.	.	TRBJ1-1	TRBV7-2
TGTGCCGGCGGGATGACAGGGATGTGGCGAGAGACCCAGTACTTC	CAGGMTGMWRETQYF	.	.	TRBJ2-5	TRBV28
TGTGCCAGCAGTTCTAAGACAGGGGGCGCTTCCGACTATGGCTACACCTTC	CASSSKTGGASDYGYTF	TRBD1	few	TRBJ1-2	TRBV28
TGTGCCAGCAGCTTGAGACTCCTCGAGCAGTTCTTC	CASSLRLLEQFF	.	many	TRBJ2-1	TRBV5-6
TGTGCCATCAGTGAGGGACAGGGCCTAAACATTCAGTACTTC	CAISEGQGLNIQYF	TRBD1	.	TRBJ2-4	TRBV10-3
TGTGCCAGCAGCTCGGAGGGGGCAGGCAGGGAGCAGTACTTC	CASSSEGAGREQYF	.	many	TRBJ2-7	TRBV11-3
TGTGCCAGCAGCTTACGGGGGAACACTGAAGCTTTCTTT	CASSLRGNTEAFF	.	medium-sized	TRBJ1-1	TRBV7-2
TGTGCCAGCAGCCCCCGCGGGGTAAATTCACCCCTCCACTTC	CASSPRGVNSPLHF	.	.	TRBJ2-4	TRBV4-2
TGTGCCAGCAGTGATTTAGACAGGGAAGGATCCTACGAGCAGTACTTC	CASSDLDREGSYEQYF	TRBD1	.	TRBJ2-7	TRBV6-6
TGTGCCAGCAGGGGCTTGTGGGGGGAGGAGCTAGCGGGGGAGACCCAGTACTTC	CASRGLWGEELAGETQYF	TRBD2	many	TRBJ2-5	TRBV12-3/TRBV12-4
TGTGCCAGCAGCTTGGCTTACAGCTACTACAATGAGCAGTTCTTC	CASSLAYSYYNEQFF	.	many	TRBJ2-1	TRBV5-5
TGTGCCAGCAGCTTCGGGGGAGTAAGGTACGAGCAGTACTTC	CASSFGGVRYEQYF	.	.	TRBJ2-7	TRBV5-3
TGTGCCAGCAGTACAAACACCAGAGCGGGAGCCGGATACGAGCAGTACTTC	CASSTNTRAGAGYEQYF	TRBD2	once	TRBJ2-7	TRBV7-2
TGTGCCAGCAGCTGGGACAGGGGAAACACTGAAGCTTTCTTT	CASSWDRGNTEAFF	TRBD1	many	TRBJ1-1	TRBV5-6
TGTGCCATCAGTGAGGCTAGCGGGGGCCAGCAGTTCTTC	CAISEASGGQQFF	TRBD2	many	TRBJ2-1	TRBV10-3
TGTGCCAGCAGTTTATGGGGTCTCTACACCGGGGAGCTGTTTTTT	CASSLWGLYTGELFF	.	few	TRBJ2-2	TRBV28
TGTGCCACCAGCCGGACAGGTCAGAAGACCCAGTACTTC	CATSRTGQKTQYF	TRBD1	.	TRBJ2-5	TRBV24-1
TGTGCCATCAGTGAGGGTCAGGACACAGATACGCAGTATTTT	CAISEGQDTDTQYF	.	.	TRBJ2-3	TRBV10-3
TGTGCCAGCAGTGAAAGCCCCAGCGGGACGGATGAGCAGTACTTC	CASSESPSGTDEQYF	TRBD2	many	TRBJ2-7	TRBV6-1
TGTGCCAGCGCCCAACAGGGGCCCCTAACCTACGAGCAGTACTTC	CASAQQGPLTYEQYF	TRBD1	once	TRBJ2-7	TRBV7-2
TGTGCCAGCAGTTCCAGCGGGACTCCCCCGTACGAGCAGTACTTC	CASSSSGTPPYEQYF	TRBD2	many	TRBJ2-7	TRBV27
TGTGCCAGCAGCTTAGGGTCCGGGGACTCGGAGCAGTACTTC	CASSLGSGDSEQYF	.	.	TRBJ2-5	TRBV7-2
TGTGCCAGCAGTTCCTACAGGGATCATAGTGTGGATACGCAGTATTTT	CASSSYRDHSVDTQYF	.	large	TRBJ2-3	TRBV27
TGTGCCAGCAGTCGCATGATCAATCAGCCCCAGCATTTT	CASSRMINQPQHF	.	few	TRBJ1-5	TRBV7-3
TGTGCCAGCAGCCCCACGGGACCATACAATGAGCAGTTCTTC	CASSPTGPYNEQFF	.	many	TRBJ2-1	TRBV5-4
TGTGCCAGCAGTTTATTTAGGTGGCTGGACACCGGGGAGCTGTTTTTT	CASSLFRWLDTGELFF	.	.	TRBJ2-2	TRBV27
TGTGCCAGCAGCTCGACCCGGACTAGCGGGAGGGCCCTCTCCTACGAGCAGTACTTC	CASSSTRTSGRALSYEQYF	TRBD2	medium-sized	TRBJ2-7	TRBV7-2
TGTGCCAGCAGCCAAGAGGGAGCAGGGATCTCCTACAATGAGCAGTTCTTC	CASSQEGAGISYNEQFF	.	many	TRBJ2-1	TRBV4-2
TGTGCCAGCAGCTCTGACAGGGGTTACACCGGGGAGCTGTTTTTT	CASSSDRGYTGELFF	TRBD1	.	TRBJ2-2	TRBV7-8
TGTGCCAGCAGCGTAGCGTCTGGGACAGTCGGGACCGGGGAGCTGTTTTTT	CASSVASGTVGTGELFF	TRBD1	.	TRBJ2-2	TRBV9
TGTGCCAGTAGTAGGGACAACAACTACGAGCAGTACTTC	CASSRDNNYEQYF	.	many	TRBJ2-7	TRBV19
TGTGCCAGCAGCTTATTTCGTATTGGTTTCTACGAGCAGTACTTC	CASSLFRIGFYEQYF	.	medium-sized	TRBJ2-7	TRBV11-2
TGTGCCAGCAGCCAACAACCGACAGCCCGAAACACCATATATTTT	CASSQQPTARNTIYF	.	.	TRBJ1-3	TRBV14
TGCGCCAGCAGGGAGGACAGAACATCGTACGAGCAGTACTTC	CASREDRTSYEQYF	.	.	TRBJ2-7	TRBV10-2
TGTGCCAGCAGCCAAAGATCCCTCCTAGCGGGAGGCCTCACTAGGGGGCAGTACTTC	CASSQRSLLAGGLTRGQYF	TRBD2	many	TRBJ2-7	TRBV12-3/TRBV12-4
TGTGCCACCCAAAACCTCGTCTCCTACGAGCAGTACTTC	CATQNLVSYEQYF	.	many	TRBJ2-7	TRBV27
TGTGCCAGTAGTATGGGGGCAAGGGGGCGACTATATCAGCCCCAGCATTTT	CASSMGARGRLYQPQHF	TRBD1	.	TRBJ1-5	TRBV19
TGTGCCAGCAGTGAAGTTTCGGGGGGTTTAGGAAACACCATATATTTT	CASSEVSGGLGNTIYF	.	many	TRBJ1-3	TRBV6-1
TGTGCCAGCAGCCAAGATGCGGCAGGCTCATACGAGCAGTACTTC	CASSQDAAGSYEQYF	.	few	TRBJ2-7	TRBV4-2
TGTGCCAGCAGCCCCAGGACAGGGGAAATCTACGAGCAGTACTTC	CASSPRTGEIYEQYF	TRBD1	.	TRBJ2-7	TRBV7-9
TGTGCCAGTACGGGGGGGCCCATAAATGAGCAGTACTTC	CASTGGPINEQYF	TRBD2	.	TRBJ2-5	TRBV19
TGTGCCAGCAGCTTTAGAGGGACAGGGGGCGCGCGGCTATCCTCCTACGAGCAGTACTTC	CASSFRGTGGARLSSYEQYF	TRBD1	medium-sized	TRBJ2-7	TRBV7-2
TGTGCCAGCAGGGCGGCTAGAGAAAAACTGTTTTTT	CASRAAREKLFF	.	many	TRBJ1-4	TRBV6-1